This T cell receptor (beta chain) was documented in a study of blood T cells in healthy people across ages. A second PCR, run for about 7 to 11 cycles, used a sample-barcoded 5' primer plus a J-beta primer mix. All samples yielded 2.5 million or more CDR3-containing paired-end reads. From the 5' RACE reads, TCRdb called clonotypes with MiXCR, one entry per CDR3 protein. The sample includes about 670,000 distinct CDR3 sequences, around two fifths of them seen just once. Isolation of PBMCs gave at least 6.5 million cells per sample. Germline CDR1 is SGHTA and CDR2 is FQGNSA. The CDR3 consists of 14 residues. V was clipped by 7 bases and J by 4 bases; unmatched bases: 9. This clonotype was recorded a few times. Its antigen is as yet unknown. The study's findings and limits: Versus aged donors, long-lived donors had higher diversity and more naive CD4+ cells.

Sequenced material: blood. This clonotype originated in a man aged 80 or over in good health. This chain uses TRBV7-2 with TRBJ2-5; 7 bases are a match to TRBD2. CDR3 in DNA: TGTGCCAGCAATCCTAGCGGAGGTGGAGAGACCCAGTACTTC. This codes for CASNPSGGGETQYF.